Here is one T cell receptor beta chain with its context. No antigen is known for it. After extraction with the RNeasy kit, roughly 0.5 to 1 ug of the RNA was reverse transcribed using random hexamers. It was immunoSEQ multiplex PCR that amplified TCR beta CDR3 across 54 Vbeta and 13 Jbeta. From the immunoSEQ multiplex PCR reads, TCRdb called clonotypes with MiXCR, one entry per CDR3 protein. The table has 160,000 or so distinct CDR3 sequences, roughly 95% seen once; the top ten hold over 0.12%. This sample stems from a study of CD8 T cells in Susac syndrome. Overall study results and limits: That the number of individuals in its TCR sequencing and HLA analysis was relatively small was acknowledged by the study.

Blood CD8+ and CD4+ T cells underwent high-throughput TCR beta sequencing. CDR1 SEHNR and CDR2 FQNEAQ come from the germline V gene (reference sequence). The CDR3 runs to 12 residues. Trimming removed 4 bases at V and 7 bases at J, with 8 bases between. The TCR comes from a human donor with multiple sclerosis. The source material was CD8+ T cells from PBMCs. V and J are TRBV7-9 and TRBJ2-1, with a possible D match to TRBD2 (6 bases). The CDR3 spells CASSSAGNEQFF. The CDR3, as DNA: TGTGCCAGCAGCTCGGCGGGGAATGAGCAGTTCTTC.